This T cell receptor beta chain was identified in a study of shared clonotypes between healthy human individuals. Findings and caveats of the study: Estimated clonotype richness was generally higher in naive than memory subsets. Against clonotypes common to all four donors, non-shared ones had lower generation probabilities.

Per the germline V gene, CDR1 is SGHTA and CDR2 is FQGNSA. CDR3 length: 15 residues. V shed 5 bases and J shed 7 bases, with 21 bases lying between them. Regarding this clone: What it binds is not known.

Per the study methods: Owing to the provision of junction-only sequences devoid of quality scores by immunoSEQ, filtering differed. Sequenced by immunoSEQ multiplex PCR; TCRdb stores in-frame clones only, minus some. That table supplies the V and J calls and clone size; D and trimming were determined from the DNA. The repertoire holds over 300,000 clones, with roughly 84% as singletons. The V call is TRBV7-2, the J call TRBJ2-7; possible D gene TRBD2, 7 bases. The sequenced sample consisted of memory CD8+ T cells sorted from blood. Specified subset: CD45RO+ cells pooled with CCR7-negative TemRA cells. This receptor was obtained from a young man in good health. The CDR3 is CASSLLLGGPGEQYF. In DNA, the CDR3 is TGTGCCAGCAGCCTGTTACTCGGGGGGCCGGGGGAGCAGTACTTC.